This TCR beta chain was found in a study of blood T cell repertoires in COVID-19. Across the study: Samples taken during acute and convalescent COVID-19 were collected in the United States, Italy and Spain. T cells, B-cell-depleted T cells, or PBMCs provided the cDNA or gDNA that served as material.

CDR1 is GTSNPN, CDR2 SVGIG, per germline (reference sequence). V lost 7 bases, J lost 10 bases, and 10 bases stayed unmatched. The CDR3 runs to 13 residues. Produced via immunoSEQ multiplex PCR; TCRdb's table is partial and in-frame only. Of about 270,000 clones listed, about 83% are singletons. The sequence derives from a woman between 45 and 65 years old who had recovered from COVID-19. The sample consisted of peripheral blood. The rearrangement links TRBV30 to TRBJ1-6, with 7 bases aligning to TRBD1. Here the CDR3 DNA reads TGTGCCTACCAACAGGGGCCGAGATCACCCCTCCACTTT. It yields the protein CAYQQGPRSPLHF.